This entry is about one TCR beta chain. These data are taken from a study of shared clonotypes between healthy human individuals. Germline CDR1 SGHDT, CDR2 YYEEEE. This CDR3 region has 18 residues. Generated by immunoSEQ multiplex PCR, the TCRdb table keeps only in-frame clones and is missing some. The data hold approximately 530,000 clones, with more than 95% observed a single time. Sequenced sample: naive CD4+ T cells sorted from blood. As to subset: CD45RA+ positively selected. This TCR derives from a young woman in good health. This chain uses TRBV5-6 with TRBJ2-5; TRBD2 matches 15 bases. The DNA end is more similar to TRBJ2-7, so the J call may be wrong. DNA for the CDR3: TGTGCCAGCAGCTCCCGGACTAGCGGGAGGGCCGGGATATACGAGCAGTACTTC. This sequence encodes CASSSRTSGRAGIYEQYF.